The 5 T cell receptor beta chains given below trace back to one sample, sequenced in a study of T cell responses to AZD1222 COVID-19 vaccine. Profiling relied on immunoSEQ multiplex PCR, and the TCRdb table lists in-frame clones only, not all of them. This sample carries about 84,000 clones, 70% to 90% of them seen once, and the ten largest clones take less than 6.5%. Here the sequenced sample was peripheral blood, taken 28 days after the second AZD1222 dose. Receptors originate from an adult who received the AZD1222 COVID-19 vaccine.

J is TRBJ2-2 and V is TRBV28; 9 bases match TRBD2. Germline CDR1 and CDR2: MDHEN and SYDVKM. The V gene end was trimmed by 9 bases and the J gene end by 4 bases; junction bases not matched to a gene: 12. The CDR3 covers 16 residues. The CDR3 DNA sequence: TGTGCCAGTAAGGACAGGACTAGCGAGACCACCGGGGAGCTGTTTTTT. Residues: CASKDRTSETTGELFF.

This CDR3 reads CASSSQGAGNQPQHF. The CDR3 nucleotides read TGTGCCAGCAGTTCCCAGGGGGCTGGCAATCAGCCCCAGCATTTT. The chain uses TRBV28 and TRBJ1-5, with 8 bases matching TRBD1. Germline lookup yields CDR1 MDHEN and CDR2 SYDVKM. There are 15 residues in the CDR3. The trim removed 4 bases at V and 2 bases at J, leaving 4 bases unmatched.

This chain connects TRBV6-5 to TRBJ2-7, with a tentative D call TRBD2 (6 bases). CDR3 size: 14 residues. V was shortened by 6 bases and J by 0 bases, with 12 bases between the two germline ends. Germline-derived CDR1 and CDR2 are MNHEY and SVGAGI. The CDR3 nucleotides are TGTGCCAGCAGCCGCGGGGCAGTCTCCTACGAGCAGTACTTC. Amino acids: CASSRGAVSYEQYF.

The chain employs TRBV7-2 and TRBJ2-7, with D tentatively TRBD2 (5 bases). The CDR3 is 13 amino acids. Germline V gives CDR1 SGHTA, CDR2 FQGNSA. Trimming removed 7 bases at V and 2 bases at J, with 12 bases between. This chain's CDR3 is CASTRTEAYEQYF. CDR3 sequence (DNA): TGTGCCAGCACCCGGACGGAGGCCTACGAGCAGTACTTC.

The chain uses TRBV7-9 and TRBJ2-5; possible D gene TRBD2, 7 bases. V was shortened by 2 bases and J by 4 bases, with 17 bases between the two germline ends. The CDR3 covers 16 residues. Germline-derived CDR1 and CDR2 are SEHNR and FQNEAQ (reference sequence). The CDR3 region is CASSLMGAGERETQYF. CDR3 in DNA: TGTGCCAGCAGCTTAATGGGGGCGGGGGAGAGAGAGACCCAGTACTTC. The full variable domain, rest sourced from reference TRBV7-9 and TRBJ2-5, is DTGVSQNPRHKITKRGQNVTFRCDPISEHNRLYWYRQTLGQGPEFLTYFQNEAQLEKSRLLSDRFSAERPKGSFSTLEIQRTEQGDSAMYLCASSLMGAGERETQYFGPGTRLLVL.